The clone carrying this TCR beta chain was recorded once. V was shortened by 4 bases and J by 6 bases, with 20 bases between the two germline ends. CDR3 length: 16 amino acids. In germline, CDR1 is SGHRS, CDR2 YFSETQ. Original data processing: Scientists estimated how many nucleated cells there were by amplifying reference gene primers. Generated by immunoSEQ multiplex PCR, the TCRdb table keeps only in-frame clones and is missing some. D and trimming come from the DNA, and the V and J calls and clone size come from that table. The repertoire holds under 250,000 clones, approximately 86% seen once, with around 1.5% in the top ten. The record originates from a study of blood T cell repertoires in COVID-19. Overall study: The study drew acute and convalescent COVID-19 samples from the United States, Italy and Spain.

This clonotype was sampled from an older woman who had recovered from COVID-19. V gene TRBV5-1 combines with J gene TRBJ1-5; D perhaps matches TRBD1 (6 bases). Sequencing was carried out using peripheral blood. CDR3 nucleotides: TGCGCCAGCAGCCCCGGACAGCCTCAGGCGGGTCAGCCCCAGCATTTT. Its translation is CASSPGQPQAGQPQHF.